This entry concerns a single T cell receptor beta chain. Its antigen remains unidentified. TCRdb re-derived calls from the multiplex PCR reads in MiXCR, one entry per CDR3 protein. The sample has around 170,000 distinct CDR3 sequences; 25% to 40% are singletons. The sample comes from a study of breast tumors, draining lymph nodes, adjacent tissues. Study-level points and caveats: Tumor and nontumor repertoires were significantly more similar in luminal-like than in basal-like breast cancer. Data fit most tumor T cells coming from lymph node, expanding in tumor. That most tumor T cells come from lymph nodes remained unproven. Tumor repertoires ranked between lymph nodes and nontumor tissue in diversity, with V and J gene preferences.

Samples came from axillary lymph nodes draining the breast cancer. Between the trimmed V and J ends, which lost 4 bases and 1 base, there was a span of 13 bases. CDR1 is LGHDT and CDR2 is YNNKEL in the germline V gene (reference sequence). The length of the CDR3 is 15 residues. The source is a female donor with breast cancer. Some clones in this sample may be carry-over from other donors' samples. The rearrangement uses TRBV3-1 and TRBJ2-5, with a tentative D call TRBD2 (7 bases). The specimen sequenced was axillary lymph node tissue. The CDR3: CASSLRGGAQETQYF. In DNA, the CDR3 is TGTGCCAGCAGCCTAAGAGGGGGGGCCCAAGAGACCCAGTACTTC.